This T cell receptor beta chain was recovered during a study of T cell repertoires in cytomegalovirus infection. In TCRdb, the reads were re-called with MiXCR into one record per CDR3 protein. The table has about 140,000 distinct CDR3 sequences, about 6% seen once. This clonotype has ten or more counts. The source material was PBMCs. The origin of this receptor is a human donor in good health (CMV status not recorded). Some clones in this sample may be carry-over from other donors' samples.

CDR3 DNA: TGTGCCAGCAGCTTAGGCATGGTGGGGCCCCGCCAGAAGGGGCAGTACTTC. This codes for CASSLGMVGPRQKGQYF. The chain has TRBV7-6 and TRBJ2-7, with D possibly matching TRBD1 (5 bases). The CDR3 consists of 17 residues. Germline CDR1 reads SGHVS; CDR2 reads FNYEAQ. V lost 1 base to trimming and J lost 9 bases, with 25 bases between them.